These 16 T cell receptor beta chains share one sample of origin, sequenced in a study of blood T cell repertoires in COVID-19. Assay: immunoSEQ multiplex PCR; the TCRdb copy retains only in-frame clones and omits some. The sample has about 130,000 clones; about 93% are singletons. Sequencing was performed on peripheral blood. These receptors all stem from a man aged 50 or older with COVID-19, enrolled during active disease.

The gene calls are TRBV20-1 and TRBJ2-5; TRBD2 agrees at 8 bases. CDR1 is DFQATT and CDR2 is SNEGSKA in the germline V gene (reference sequence). The ends lost 3 bases at V and 5 bases at J; junction bases unmatched: 17. This CDR3 is built from 17 residues. CDR3 coding DNA: TGCAGTGCTAGTCTCCCTCAAGCCGGGAGGGCCAGGGAGACCCAGTACTTC. Protein sequence: CSASLPQAGRARETQYF.

The CDR3 DNA sequence: TGTGCCAGCACCATAGAGGGGACAGTCTACGAGCAGTACTTC. It yields the protein CASTIEGTVYEQYF. V and J are TRBV11-2 and TRBJ2-7, with 7 positions matching TRBD1. The germline gives CDR1 SGHAT, CDR2 FQNNGV. J was trimmed by 3 bases and V by 7 bases; bases with no gene match: 9. This CDR3 comprises 14 residues.

This sequence joins TRBV27 and TRBJ1-1; D might be TRBD1 (5 bases). Trimming stripped 2 bases from V and 4 bases from J, with 8 bases between. The CDR3 is 13 amino acids. Germline loops: CDR1 MNHEY, CDR2 SMNVEV (reference sequence). DNA for the CDR3: TGTGCCAGCAGTTTAAAGGGGATCACTGAAGCTTTCTTT. It encodes CASSLKGITEAFF.

The chain joins TRBV7-3 to TRBJ2-3; D is undetermined. The germline gives CDR1 SGHTA, CDR2 FQGTGA. Trimming pared 4 bases from V and 6 bases from J, leaving 5 bases between. The CDR3 has 11 residues. The CDR3 DNA reads TGTGCCAGCAGCTACAAGGATACGCAGTATTTT. This gives the protein CASSYKDTQYF. Full variable domain (outside the CDR3, taken from reference TRBV7-3 and TRBJ2-3): GAGVSQTPSNKVTEKGKYVELRCDPISGHTALYWYRQSLGQGPEFLIYFQGTGAADDSGLPNDRFFAVRPEGSVSTLKIQRTERGDSAVYLCASSYKDTQYFGPGTRLTVL.

The chain is built from TRBV5-6 and TRBJ2-5; D is possibly TRBD1 (7 bases). This CDR3 is 14 amino acids long. V lost 6 bases and J lost 5, with 17 bases in between. Germline CDR1 reads SGHDT; CDR2 reads YYEEEE. CDR3 loop: CASIKQGSGETQYF. The DNA of the CDR3 is TGTGCCAGCATCAAACAGGGGAGCGGGGAGACCCAGTACTTC.

This sequence joins TRBV19 and TRBJ1-5, with TRBD1 matching over 8 bases. CDR1 and CDR2 from the germline V gene are LNHDA and SQIVND (reference sequence). The CDR3 is 14 residues long. With 4 bases clipped from V and 10 bases from J, the junction kept 9 bases outside the gene matches. CDR3 region: CASSNDRGRKPQHF. The CDR3 DNA sequence: TGTGCCAGTAGTAACGACAGGGGCCGGAAACCCCAGCATTTT.

This clone was counted a single time. CDR3 protein: CASSEAGGGGNQPQHF. DNA of the CDR3: TGTGCCAGCAGTGAAGCGGGGGGAGGCGGCAATCAGCCCCAGCATTTT. The V gene is TRBV6-1, the J gene TRBJ1-5; maybe TRBD1 (5 bases). Per the germline V gene, CDR1 is MNHNS and CDR2 is SASEGT. Between the trimmed V and J ends, which lost 0 bases and 2 bases, there was a span of 11 bases. The CDR3 covers 16 residues.

The chain joins TRBV5-4 to TRBJ2-3, with 10 bases identical to TRBD2. Germline V gene lookup returns CDR1 SGHNT and CDR2 YYREEE (reference sequence). Losses at the gene ends were 4 bases for V and 2 bases for J; bases not matched to a gene: 16. This CDR3 is 19 amino acids long. The CDR3 nucleotides are TGTGCCAGCAGCGGCTCGGGGCTAGCGGGAGACCCCCCCACAGATACGCAGTATTTT. Translating it yields CASSGSGLAGDPPTDTQYF. The whole variable domain, remainder taken from reference TRBV5-4 and TRBJ2-3, is ETGVTQSPTHLIKTRGQQVTLRCSSQSGHNTVSWYQQALGQGPQFIFQYYREEENGRGNFPPRFSGLQFPNYSSELNVNALELDDSALYLCASSGSGLAGDPPTDTQYFGPGTRLTVL.

Only one count was recorded for this clone. The chain links TRBV7-9 to TRBJ1-1; possibly TRBD1 for D (5 bases). Trimming removed 2 bases at V and 0 bases at J, with 10 bases between. The CDR3 has 15 amino acids. CDR1 SEHNR and CDR2 FQNEAQ come from the germline V gene (reference sequence). The CDR3 nucleotides are TGTGCCAGCAGCTTATATCAGGGCATGAACACTGAAGCTTTCTTT. Its translation is CASSLYQGMNTEAFF.

The rearrangement joins TRBV10-3 to TRBJ2-7; 7 bases agree with TRBD1. Trimming cost V 8 bases and J 0 bases; bases outside gene matches: 1. From germline, CDR1 is ENHRY and CDR2 SYGVKD. The CDR3 runs 12 residues. CDR3 loop: CAIRDSSYEQYF. For the CDR3, the DNA is TGTGCCATCCGGGACAGCTCCTACGAGCAGTACTTC.

The rearrangement links TRBV19 to TRBJ2-4; D is undetermined. In germline, CDR1 is LNHDA, CDR2 SQIVND (reference sequence). The V end lost 6 bases, the J end lost 8 bases, and 14 bases lay between the germline ends. The CDR3 totals 13 residues. The CDR3 loop reads CASSTLGRDIQYF. The CDR3 nucleotides are TGTGCCAGTAGCACCCTGGGTCGGGACATTCAGTACTTC.

The V and J genes are TRBV9 and TRBJ2-4; 7 bases are a match to TRBD1. J was trimmed by 8 bases and V by 3 bases; bases with no gene match: 8. The CDR3 is 14 amino acids. In germline, CDR1 is SGDLS, CDR2 YYNGEE. Here the CDR3 reads CASSARGQQDIQYF. CDR3 DNA sequence: TGTGCCAGCAGCGCGAGGGGACAGCAAGACATTCAGTACTTC.

The chain joins TRBV6-5 to TRBJ1-1; 8 nucleotides align to TRBD1. Germline CDR1 MNHEY, CDR2 SVGAGI. This CDR3 is 15 amino acids long. Unmatched junction bases numbered 6, after V lost 5 bases and J lost 1 base. Written as DNA, the CDR3 is TGTGCCAGCAGTCGGACAGGGCAAGGGAACACTGAAGCTTTCTTT. The encoded protein is CASSRTGQGNTEAFF.

This clone has just one count. This chain links TRBV6-5 with TRBJ2-3, with D possibly TRBD2 on 5 matching bases. Germline CDR1 and CDR2: MNHEY and SVGAGI. Trimming cost V 6 bases and J 4 bases, with 8 bases left between them. This CDR3 has 12 residues. The CDR3 region is CASRGSPDTQYF. CDR3 sequence (DNA): TGTGCCAGCAGGGGGAGTCCAGATACGCAGTATTTT.

CDR3 amino acids: CASSLDKDMGNIQYF. The CDR3 region has the DNA TGTGCCAGCAGCTTAGATAAGGACATGGGAAACATTCAGTACTTC. The chain is built from TRBV11-3 and TRBJ2-4; D perhaps matches TRBD1 (5 bases). Germline V gene sequence: CDR1 SGHNT, CDR2 YENEEA. The CDR3 totals 15 residues. The germline V and J ends were trimmed by 0 bases and 6 bases, with 12 bases remaining between them.

This clone occurred once. The chain combines TRBV5-1 with TRBJ2-5, with TRBD2 identical over 13 bases. Looked up from germline, CDR1 is SGHRS and CDR2 is YFSETQ. The CDR3 runs to 16 residues. Trimming removed 4 bases from V and 3 bases from J; junction bases left unmatched: 6. CDR3 amino acids: CASSGSGTSGEETQYF. The CDR3 nucleotides are TGCGCCAGCAGCGGGTCCGGGACTAGCGGGGAAGAGACCCAGTACTTC.